Listed here are 18 T cell receptor beta chains from one sample, sequenced in a study of shared clonotypes between healthy human individuals (TCRdb year 2020). CD8 naive samples were CD45RO-negative cells positively selected for CCR7, giving a CD45RA+CCR7+ population that excluded TemRA cells. The library was generated by the immunoSEQ multiplex PCR assay. TCRdb's version of the immuneACCESS table is confined to in-frame rearrangements and falls short of the full clone set. An unresolved V gene accounts for under half of the shortfall where checked; the remainder is of unknown origin. The sample profile shows hundreds of thousands of clones; approximately 95% of them were found once. The leading ten clones occupy about 0.11% of the sample. Sequenced sample: naive CD8+ T cells sorted from blood. The sample's cell subset or site label, decoded: CD45RA+CCR7+. These receptors all come from a young woman in good health.

The chain links TRBV28 to TRBJ2-5; 9 bases agree with TRBD2. There are 16 residues in the CDR3. The J segment lost 4 bases and the V segment lost 3 bases, leaving 9 bases of the junction unmatched. Germline-derived CDR1 and CDR2 are MDHEN and SYDVKM. The CDR3 bases are TGTGCCAGCAGTTTTGATCTAGCGGGAAGGGGAGAGACCCAGTACTTC. Translated: CASSFDLAGRGETQYF.

The chain couples TRBV4-1 to TRBJ2-5; 11 nucleotides align to TRBD1. The tail of the sequence fits TRBJ2-7 better, so the J call may be wrong. CDR1 is MGHRA, CDR2 YSYEKL, per germline. The CDR3 totals 15 residues. CDR3 protein: CASSQRGQGAYEQYF. The CDR3 nucleotides are TGCGCCAGCAGCCAAAGGGGACAGGGGGCCTACGAGCAGTACTTC.

The chain links TRBV25-1 to TRBJ2-7, with 7 bases identical to TRBD1. CDR1 and CDR2 from the germline V gene are MGHDK and SYGVNS. After removal of 6 bases from V and 6 bases from J, the junction contained 8 bases not matched to a gene. The CDR3 length is 13 residues. CDR3 DNA sequence: TGTGCCAGCAGACTTCAGGGGGACATCGAGCAGTACTTC. The encoded protein is CASRLQGDIEQYF.

The chain combines TRBV19 with TRBJ2-3; TRBD1 is a possible D gene (5 bases). The length of the CDR3 is 18 residues. Germline values: CDR1 LNHDA, CDR2 SQIVND (reference sequence). Trimming stripped 3 bases from V and 2 bases from J, with 21 bases between. For the CDR3, the DNA is TGTGCCAGTAGTATTGTTTTTGAAGTAGACAGCCTCACAGATACGCAGTATTTT. This translates into CASSIVFEVDSLTDTQYF.

This clone was counted once. The chain carries TRBV28 and TRBJ1-2; weak D call: TRBD1 (5 bases). Trimming removed 5 bases at V and 7 bases at J, with 14 bases between. This CDR3 is built from 13 residues. Germline V gene sequence: CDR1 MDHEN, CDR2 SYDVKM. CDR3: CASSDHRSAGYTF. CDR3 DNA sequence: TGTGCCAGCAGTGACCACAGGAGCGCTGGCTACACCTTC.

The rearrangement links TRBV19 to TRBJ1-5; the match to TRBD1 covers 9 bases. The length of the CDR3 is 17 residues. Germline trimming cut 6 bases from V and 0 bases from J; bases unmatched to any gene: 9. Germline CDR1 and CDR2: LNHDA and SQIVND (reference sequence). For the CDR3, the DNA is TGTGCCAGTAGCCAGAACCGGGACAGGGCTAGCAATCAGCCCCAGCATTTT. Protein product: CASSQNRDRASNQPQHF. Using reference TRBV19 and TRBJ1-5 for the parts outside the CDR3, the full variable domain is DGGITQSPKYLFRKEGQNVTLSCEQNLNHDAMYWYRQDPGQGLRLIYYSQIVNDFQKGDIAEGYSVSREKKESFPLTVTSAQKNPTAFYLCASSQNRDRASNQPQHFGDGTRLSIL.

Notes on this clone: The same CDR3 is also encoded by other DNA sequences in this sample. The rearrangement uses TRBV13 and TRBJ2-7; D is undetermined. Trimming took 0 bases from V and 1 from J, leaving 4 bases between them. The CDR3 spans 13 residues. Germline CDR1 is PRHDT and CDR2 is FYEKMQ (reference sequence). CDR3 amino acids: CASSLGLSYEQYF. DNA of the CDR3: TGTGCCAGCAGCTTAGGGTTGTCCTACGAGCAGTACTTC.

The CDR3 reads CASSIAGGDEQYF. CDR3 nucleotides: TGTGCCAGTAGTATAGCAGGGGGGGACGAGCAGTACTTC. This chain uses TRBV19 with TRBJ2-7, with D possibly being TRBD1 or TRBD2 (7 bases each). The V and J ends lost 1 base and 5 bases respectively, with 9 bases between them. The CDR3 has 13 amino acids. Germline V gives CDR1 LNHDA, CDR2 SQIVND (reference sequence).

This sequence joins TRBV5-5 and TRBJ2-5, with D possibly matching TRBD1 (6 bases). V lost 3 bases, J lost 0 bases, and 15 bases lay in between. The CDR3 runs 16 residues. Germline CDR1 and CDR2: SGHKS and YYEKEE (reference sequence). The CDR3 nucleotides are TGTGCCAGCAGCTGGAGGACAGCGAATTACCAAGAGACCCAGTACTTC. Translating gives CASSWRTANYQETQYF.

This clone was observed a handful of times. The rearrangement joins TRBV4-2 to TRBJ2-7, with 8 bases fitting TRBD2. The junction had 3 bases not matched to a gene; V was cut back by 1 base and J by 4 bases. This CDR3 contains 14 residues. CDR1 and CDR2 from the germline V gene are LGHNA and YNFKEQ. CDR3 DNA: TGTGCCAGCAGCCAAGTGGAGCGGGAGTACGAGCAGTACTTC. This gives the protein CASSQVEREYEQYF.

The chain couples TRBV28 to TRBJ1-3; D remains ambiguous. Looked up from germline, CDR1 is MDHEN and CDR2 is SYDVKM. Trimming stripped 1 base from V and 4 bases from J, with 11 bases between. The CDR3 has 15 amino acids. This CDR3 reads CASSLFSGLGNTIYF. The CDR3 bases are TGTGCCAGCAGTTTATTCTCCGGATTGGGAAACACCATATATTTT.

The chain combines TRBV7-8 with TRBJ2-1; D possibly corresponds to TRBD2 (5 bases). The length of the CDR3 is 13 residues. Trimming removed 4 bases at V and 6 bases at J, with 10 bases between. The germline V gene encodes CDR1 SGHVS and CDR2 FQNEAQ. CDR3 residues: CASSSGMFNEQFF. DNA of the CDR3: TGTGCCAGCAGCTCCGGGATGTTCAATGAGCAGTTCTTC.

The table lists this clone with a count of one. The genes are TRBV9 and TRBJ2-2; D is undetermined. Germline values: CDR1 SGDLS, CDR2 YYNGEE. Trimming pared 3 bases from V and 1 base from J, leaving 1 base between. This CDR3 is 12 amino acids long. For the CDR3, the DNA is TGTGCCAGCAGCGGGAACACCGGGGAGCTGTTTTTT. It codes for CASSGNTGELFF.

The chain carries TRBV29-1 and TRBJ1-2, with TRBD1 identical over 7 bases. Germline values: CDR1 SQVTM, CDR2 ANQGSEA. The CDR3 is 13 amino acids. Germline trimming cut 5 bases from V and 7 bases from J; bases unmatched to any gene: 10. The CDR3 is CSVIQGVGLGYTF. In DNA, the CDR3 is TGCAGCGTTATCCAGGGGGTAGGGCTTGGCTACACCTTC.

This clone was seen only once. The chain carries TRBV7-9 and TRBJ2-1; TRBD1 is a possible D gene (5 bases). Germline values: CDR1 SEHNR, CDR2 FQNEAQ (reference sequence). This CDR3 contains 16 residues. The V gene lost 3 bases and the J gene lost 0 bases, with 12 bases spanning the gap. The CDR3 DNA reads TGTGCCAGCAGCTTGACACAGGCCATCTCCTACAATGAGCAGTTCTTC. Protein product: CASSLTQAISYNEQFF. The full variable domain, with the rest looked up from reference TRBV7-9 and TRBJ2-1, is DTGVSQNPRHKITKRGQNVTFRCDPISEHNRLYWYRQTLGQGPEFLTYFQNEAQLEKSRLLSDRFSAERPKGSFSTLEIQRTEQGDSAMYLCASSLTQAISYNEQFFGPGTRLTVL.

Written as DNA, the CDR3 is TGTGCCAGCAGTTATAGCGGGAGTTCTATCAATGAGCAGTTCTTC. It specifies CASSYSGSSINEQFF. The chain uses TRBV7-2 and TRBJ2-1; 9 bases match TRBD2. This CDR3 region has 15 residues. Trimming removed 6 bases from V and 6 bases from J; junction bases left unmatched: 9. Looked up from germline, CDR1 is SGHTA and CDR2 is FQGNSA.

This rearrangement joins TRBV5-8 to TRBJ1-2; 7 positions agree with TRBD1. The germline V gene has CDR1 SGHTS and CDR2 YDEGEE. The CDR3 length is 13 residues. V gave up 4 bases and J gave up 8 bases; unmatched junction bases: 8. The DNA of the CDR3 is TGTGCCAGCAGCATAACAGGGGCGCGGGGCTACACCTTC. Protein product: CASSITGARGYTF.

V gene TRBV7-9 combines with J gene TRBJ2-7; perhaps TRBD1 as D (5 bases). Trimming removed 2 bases at V and 3 bases at J, with 17 bases between. Looked up from germline, CDR1 is SEHNR and CDR2 is FQNEAQ (reference sequence). This CDR3 is built from 16 residues. In DNA, the CDR3 is TGTGCCAGCAGCTTATTAGTTCTTGAAAGGGGCTACGAGCAGTACTTC. It translates to CASSLLVLERGYEQYF. The full variable domain, rest sourced from reference TRBV7-9 and TRBJ2-7, is DTGVSQNPRHKITKRGQNVTFRCDPISEHNRLYWYRQTLGQGPEFLTYFQNEAQLEKSRLLSDRFSAERPKGSFSTLEIQRTEQGDSAMYLCASSLLVLERGYEQYFGPGTRLTVT.